This T cell receptor beta chain was sequenced for a study of blood T cell repertoires in COVID-19. Study overall: The United States, Italy and Spain provided the acute and convalescent COVID-19 samples.

The CDR3 totals 15 residues. Germline lookup yields CDR1 KGHSH and CDR2 LQKENI. V was clipped by 2 bases and J by 6 bases, with 13 bases between them. The data were produced by immunoSEQ multiplex PCR, yet TCRdb's version contains in-frame clones alone and is incomplete. The sample has about 53,000 clones; roughly 90% are singletons. The sample comprised peripheral blood. This chain links TRBV18 with TRBJ2-2; possible D gene TRBD2, 6 bases. The sequence was collected from a human donor in a cohort sampled during active COVID-19. CDR3 loop: CASSPSGFESGELFF. Written as DNA, the CDR3 is TGTGCCAGCTCACCAAGCGGGTTTGAATCCGGGGAGCTGTTTTTT.